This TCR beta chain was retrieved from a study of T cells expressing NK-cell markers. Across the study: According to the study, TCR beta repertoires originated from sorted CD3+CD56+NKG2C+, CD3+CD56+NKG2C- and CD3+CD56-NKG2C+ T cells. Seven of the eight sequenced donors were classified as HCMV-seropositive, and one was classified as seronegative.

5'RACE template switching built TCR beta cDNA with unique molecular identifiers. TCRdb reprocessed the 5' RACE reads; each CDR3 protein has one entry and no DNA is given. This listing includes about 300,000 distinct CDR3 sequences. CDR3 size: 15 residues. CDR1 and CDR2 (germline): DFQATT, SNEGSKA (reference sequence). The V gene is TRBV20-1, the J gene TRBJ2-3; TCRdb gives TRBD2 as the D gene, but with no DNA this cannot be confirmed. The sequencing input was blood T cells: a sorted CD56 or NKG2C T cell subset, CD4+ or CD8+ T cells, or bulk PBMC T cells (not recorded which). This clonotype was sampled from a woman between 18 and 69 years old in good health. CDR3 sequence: CSAGGSGGAKDTQYF.